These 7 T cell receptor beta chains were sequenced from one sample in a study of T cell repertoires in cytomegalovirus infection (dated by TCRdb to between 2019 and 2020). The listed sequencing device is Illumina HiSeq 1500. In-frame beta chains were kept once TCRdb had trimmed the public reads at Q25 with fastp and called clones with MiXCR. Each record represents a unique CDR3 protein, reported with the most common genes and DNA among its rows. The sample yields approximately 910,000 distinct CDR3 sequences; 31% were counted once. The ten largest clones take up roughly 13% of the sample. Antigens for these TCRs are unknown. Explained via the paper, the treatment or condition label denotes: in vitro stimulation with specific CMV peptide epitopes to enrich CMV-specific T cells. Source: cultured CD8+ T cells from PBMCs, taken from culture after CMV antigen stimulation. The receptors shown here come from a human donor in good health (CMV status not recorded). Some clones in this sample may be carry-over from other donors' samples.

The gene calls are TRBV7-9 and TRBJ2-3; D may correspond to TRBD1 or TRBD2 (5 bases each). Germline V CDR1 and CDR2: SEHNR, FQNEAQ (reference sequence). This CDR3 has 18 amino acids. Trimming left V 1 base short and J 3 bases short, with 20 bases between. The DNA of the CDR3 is TGTGCCAGCAGCTTAGGGGCTAGCCACGAAGCAGGGACAGATACGCAGTATTTT. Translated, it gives CASSLGASHEAGTDTQYF.

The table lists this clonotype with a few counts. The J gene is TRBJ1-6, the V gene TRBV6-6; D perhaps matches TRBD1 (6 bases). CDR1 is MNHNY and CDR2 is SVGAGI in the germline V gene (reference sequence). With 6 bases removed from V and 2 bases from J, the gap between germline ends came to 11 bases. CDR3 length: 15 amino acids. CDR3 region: CASRIRDTYNSPLHF. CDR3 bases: TGTGCCAGCAGAATCAGGGACACCTATAATTCACCCCTCCACTTT.

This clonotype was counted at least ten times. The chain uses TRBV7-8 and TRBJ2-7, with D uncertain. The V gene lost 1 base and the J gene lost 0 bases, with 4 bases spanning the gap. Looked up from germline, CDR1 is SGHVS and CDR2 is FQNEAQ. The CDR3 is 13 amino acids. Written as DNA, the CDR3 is TGTGCCAGCAGCTTAGACGGCTCCTACGAGCAGTACGTC. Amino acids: CASSLDGSYEQYV.

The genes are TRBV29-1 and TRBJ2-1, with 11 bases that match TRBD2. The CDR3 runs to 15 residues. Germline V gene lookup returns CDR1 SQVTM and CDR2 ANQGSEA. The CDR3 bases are TGCATCGGAGGAGGCCTAGCGGGGGGTTTGAATGAGCAGTTCTTC. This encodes CIGGGLAGGLNEQFF.

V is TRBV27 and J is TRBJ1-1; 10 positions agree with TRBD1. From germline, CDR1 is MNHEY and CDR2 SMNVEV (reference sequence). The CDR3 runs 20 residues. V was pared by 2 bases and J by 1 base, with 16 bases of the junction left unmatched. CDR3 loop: CASSLIWVTDRGLENTEAFF. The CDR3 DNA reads TGTGCCAGCAGTTTAATTTGGGTTACCGACAGGGGGCTCGAGAACACTGAAGCTTTCTTT.

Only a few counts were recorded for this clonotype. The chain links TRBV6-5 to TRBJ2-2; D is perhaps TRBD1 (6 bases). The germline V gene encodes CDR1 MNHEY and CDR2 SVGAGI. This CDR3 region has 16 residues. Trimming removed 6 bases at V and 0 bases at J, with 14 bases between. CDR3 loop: CASSMGHSANTGELFF. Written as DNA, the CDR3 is TGTGCCAGCAGCATGGGACATTCCGCGAACACCGGGGAGCTGTTTTTT.

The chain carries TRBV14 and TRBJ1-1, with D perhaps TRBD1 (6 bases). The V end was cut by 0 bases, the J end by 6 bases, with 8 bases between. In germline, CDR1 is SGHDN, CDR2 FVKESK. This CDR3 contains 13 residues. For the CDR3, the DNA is TGTGCCAGCAGCCAAGATCGGACAGCTGAAGCTTTCTTT. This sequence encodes CASSQDRTAEAFF.